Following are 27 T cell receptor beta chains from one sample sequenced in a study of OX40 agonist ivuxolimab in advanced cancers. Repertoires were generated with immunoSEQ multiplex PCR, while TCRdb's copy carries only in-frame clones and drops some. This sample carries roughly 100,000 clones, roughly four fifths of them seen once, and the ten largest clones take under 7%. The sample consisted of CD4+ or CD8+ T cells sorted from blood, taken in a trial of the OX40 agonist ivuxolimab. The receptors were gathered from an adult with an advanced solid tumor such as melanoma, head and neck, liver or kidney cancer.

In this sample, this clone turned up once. This CDR3 is CAISATSGSLAKNIQYF. The CDR3 DNA follows: TGTGCCATCAGTGCGACTAGCGGATCTCTAGCCAAAAACATTCAGTACTTC. V is TRBV10-3 and J is TRBJ2-4, with 9 bases lining up with TRBD2. Losses at the gene ends were 4 bases for V and 0 bases for J; bases not matched to a gene: 7. The CDR3 spans 17 residues. Looked up from germline, CDR1 is ENHRY and CDR2 is SYGVKD.

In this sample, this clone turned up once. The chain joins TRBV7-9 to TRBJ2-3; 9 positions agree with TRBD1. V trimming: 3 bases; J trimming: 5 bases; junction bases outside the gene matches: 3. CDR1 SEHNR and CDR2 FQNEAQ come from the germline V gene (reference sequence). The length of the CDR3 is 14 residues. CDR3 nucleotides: TGTGCCAGCAGCTTTCCGACAGGGGGAGATACGCAGTATTTT. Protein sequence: CASSFPTGGDTQYF.

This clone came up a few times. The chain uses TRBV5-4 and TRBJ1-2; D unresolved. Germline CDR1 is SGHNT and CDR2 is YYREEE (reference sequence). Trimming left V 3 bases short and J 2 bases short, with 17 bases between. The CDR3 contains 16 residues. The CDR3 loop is CASSSRNDAANYGYTF. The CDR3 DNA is TGTGCCAGCAGCTCCCGTAATGATGCAGCGAACTATGGCTACACCTTC.

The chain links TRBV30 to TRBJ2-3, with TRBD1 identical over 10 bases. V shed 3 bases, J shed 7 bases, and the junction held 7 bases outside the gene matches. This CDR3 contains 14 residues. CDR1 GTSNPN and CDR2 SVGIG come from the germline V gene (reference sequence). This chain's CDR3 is CAWRPGTGVNTQYF. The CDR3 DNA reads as TGTGCCTGGAGACCCGGGACAGGGGTAAATACGCAGTATTTT.

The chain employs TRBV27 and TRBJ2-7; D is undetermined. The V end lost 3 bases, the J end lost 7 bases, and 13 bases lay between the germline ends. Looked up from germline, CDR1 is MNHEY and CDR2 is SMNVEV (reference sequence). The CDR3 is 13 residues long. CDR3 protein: CASSFILGLEQYF. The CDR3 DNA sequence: TGTGCCAGCAGTTTCATTTTGGGCTTAGAGCAGTACTTC.

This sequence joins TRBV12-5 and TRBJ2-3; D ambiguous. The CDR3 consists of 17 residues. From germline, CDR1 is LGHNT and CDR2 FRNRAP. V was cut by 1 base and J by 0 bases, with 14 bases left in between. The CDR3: CASGLGAGGASTDTQYF. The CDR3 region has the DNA TGTGCTAGTGGTTTGGGGGCTGGCGGAGCTAGCACAGATACGCAGTATTTT.

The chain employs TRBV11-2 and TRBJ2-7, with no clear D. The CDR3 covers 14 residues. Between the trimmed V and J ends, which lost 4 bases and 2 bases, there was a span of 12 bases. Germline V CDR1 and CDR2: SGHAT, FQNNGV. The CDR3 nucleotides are TGTGCCAGCAGCTCCCCACTATGGCCCTACGAGCAGTACTTC. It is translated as CASSSPLWPYEQYF.

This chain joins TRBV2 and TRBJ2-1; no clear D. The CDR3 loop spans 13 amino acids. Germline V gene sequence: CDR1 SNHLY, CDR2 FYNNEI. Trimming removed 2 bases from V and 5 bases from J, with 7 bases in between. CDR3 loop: CASSENRNNEQFF. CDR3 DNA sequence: TGTGCCAGCAGTGAAAACCGAAACAATGAGCAGTTCTTC.

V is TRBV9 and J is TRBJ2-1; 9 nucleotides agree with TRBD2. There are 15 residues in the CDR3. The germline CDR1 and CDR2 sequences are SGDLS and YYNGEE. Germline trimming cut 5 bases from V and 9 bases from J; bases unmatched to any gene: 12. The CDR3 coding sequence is TGTGCCAGCAGTCCCCTTCAGCGGGGGGCCACTGAGCAGTTCTTC. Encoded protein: CASSPLQRGATEQFF.

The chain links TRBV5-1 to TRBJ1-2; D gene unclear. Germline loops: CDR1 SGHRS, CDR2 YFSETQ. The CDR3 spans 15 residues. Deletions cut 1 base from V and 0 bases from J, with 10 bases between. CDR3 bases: TGCGCCAGCAGCTTGAGTCCGCGTACTAACTATGGCTACACCTTC. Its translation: CASSLSPRTNYGYTF.

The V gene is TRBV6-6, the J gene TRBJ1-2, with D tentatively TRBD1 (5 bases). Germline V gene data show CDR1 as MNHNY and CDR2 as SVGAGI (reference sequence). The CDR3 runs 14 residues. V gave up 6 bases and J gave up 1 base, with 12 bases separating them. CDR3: CASSGGAFNYGYTF. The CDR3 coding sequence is TGTGCCAGCAGCGGCGGGGCCTTTAACTATGGCTACACCTTC.

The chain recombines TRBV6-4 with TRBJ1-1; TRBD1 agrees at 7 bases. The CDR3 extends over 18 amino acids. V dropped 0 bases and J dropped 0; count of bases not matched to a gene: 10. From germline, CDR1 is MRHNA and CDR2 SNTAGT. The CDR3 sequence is CASSDSRTGDTMNTEAFF. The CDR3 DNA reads TGTGCCAGCAGTGACTCAAGGACAGGAGATACTATGAACACTGAAGCTTTCTTT.

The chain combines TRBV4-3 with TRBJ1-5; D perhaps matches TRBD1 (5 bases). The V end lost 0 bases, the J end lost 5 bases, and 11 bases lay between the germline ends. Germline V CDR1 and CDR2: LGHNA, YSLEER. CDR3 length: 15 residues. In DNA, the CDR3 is TGCGCCAGCAGCCAAGACGGACACGCGGATCAGCCCCAGCATTTT. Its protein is CASSQDGHADQPQHF.

The CDR3 is CASSLGGLAGAYEQYF. The CDR3 DNA is TGTGCCAGCAGCTTGGGGGGACTAGCGGGGGCCTACGAGCAGTACTTC. This chain links TRBV5-4 with TRBJ2-7; 14 bases are shared with TRBD2. V lost 0 bases and J lost 2; bases outside the gene matches: 1. This CDR3 spans 16 amino acids. The V gene's germline CDR1 is SGHNT and CDR2 YYREEE (reference sequence).

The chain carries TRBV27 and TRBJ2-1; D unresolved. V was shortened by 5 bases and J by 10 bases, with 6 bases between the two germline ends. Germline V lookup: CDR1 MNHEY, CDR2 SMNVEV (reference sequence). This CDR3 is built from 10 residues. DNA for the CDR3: TGTGCCAGCAGTACCCAGGAGCAGTTCTTC. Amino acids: CASSTQEQFF.

For the CDR3, the DNA is TGTGCCAGCAGCTTAGTGTCTGGACAGGATTCCTACGAGCAGTACTTC. Translation: CASSLVSGQDSYEQYF. V gene TRBV7-9 combines with J gene TRBJ2-7; 7 bases match TRBD1. CDR1 and CDR2 from the germline V gene are SEHNR and FQNEAQ (reference sequence). This CDR3 spans 16 amino acids. Losses at the gene ends were 1 base for V and 1 base for J; bases not matched to a gene: 7.

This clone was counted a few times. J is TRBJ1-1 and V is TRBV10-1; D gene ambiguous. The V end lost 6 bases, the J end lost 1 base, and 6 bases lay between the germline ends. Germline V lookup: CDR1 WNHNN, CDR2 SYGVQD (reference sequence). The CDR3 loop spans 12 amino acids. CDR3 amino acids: CASSMGNTEAFF. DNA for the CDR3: TGCGCCAGCAGCATGGGGAACACTGAAGCTTTCTTT.

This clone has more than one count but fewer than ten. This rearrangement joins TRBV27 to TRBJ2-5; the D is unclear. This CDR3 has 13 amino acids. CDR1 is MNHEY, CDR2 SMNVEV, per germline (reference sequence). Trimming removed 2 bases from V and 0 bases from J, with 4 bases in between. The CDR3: CASSLAYQETQYF. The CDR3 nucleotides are TGTGCCAGCAGTTTAGCGTACCAAGAGACCCAGTACTTC.

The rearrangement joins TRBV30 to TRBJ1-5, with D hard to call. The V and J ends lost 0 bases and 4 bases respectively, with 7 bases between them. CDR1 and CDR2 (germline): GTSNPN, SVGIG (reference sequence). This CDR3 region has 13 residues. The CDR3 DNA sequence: TGTGCCTGGAGTGTAATCGGAAATCAGCCCCAGCATTTT. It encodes CAWSVIGNQPQHF.

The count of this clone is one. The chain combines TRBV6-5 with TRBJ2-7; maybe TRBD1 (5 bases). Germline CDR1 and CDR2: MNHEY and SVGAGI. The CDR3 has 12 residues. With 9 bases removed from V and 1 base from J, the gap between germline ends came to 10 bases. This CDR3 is CASSGQSYEQYF. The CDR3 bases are TGTGCCAGTTCCGGACAATCCTACGAGCAGTACTTC.

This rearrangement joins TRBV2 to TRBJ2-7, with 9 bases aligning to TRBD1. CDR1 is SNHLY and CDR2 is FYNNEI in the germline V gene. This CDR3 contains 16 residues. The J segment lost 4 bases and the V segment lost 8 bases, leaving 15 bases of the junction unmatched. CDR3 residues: CASGDRESVKSYEQYF. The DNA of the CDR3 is TGTGCCAGCGGGGACAGGGAATCGGTAAAAAGTTACGAGCAGTACTTC. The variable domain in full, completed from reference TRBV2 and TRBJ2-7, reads EPEVTQTPSHQVTQMGQEVILRCVPISNHLYFYWYRQILGQKVEFLVSFYNNEISEKSEIFDDQFSVERPDGSNFTLKIRSTKLEDSAMYFCASGDRESVKSYEQYFGPGTRLTVT.

The CDR3: CASSTGGSYGYTF. CDR3 bases: TGTGCCAGTAGCACAGGGGGCAGCTATGGCTACACCTTC. The J gene is TRBJ1-2, the V gene TRBV19; TRBD1 matches at 9 bases. The CDR3 totals 13 residues. V shed 6 bases and J 4 bases; nucleotides not matched to a gene: 3. Germline V gene lookup returns CDR1 LNHDA and CDR2 SQIVND (reference sequence). The whole variable domain, filled in from reference TRBV19 and TRBJ1-2, reads DGGITQSPKYLFRKEGQNVTLSCEQNLNHDAMYWYRQDPGQGLRLIYYSQIVNDFQKGDIAEGYSVSREKKESFPLTVTSAQKNPTAFYLCASSTGGSYGYTFGSGTRLTVV.

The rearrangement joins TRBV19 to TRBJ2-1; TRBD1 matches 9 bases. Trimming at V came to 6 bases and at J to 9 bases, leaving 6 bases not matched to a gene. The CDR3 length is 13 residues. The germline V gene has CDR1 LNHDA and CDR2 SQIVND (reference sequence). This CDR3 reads CASSRDRVGEQFF. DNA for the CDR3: TGTGCCAGTAGCCGGGACAGGGTGGGTGAGCAGTTCTTC.

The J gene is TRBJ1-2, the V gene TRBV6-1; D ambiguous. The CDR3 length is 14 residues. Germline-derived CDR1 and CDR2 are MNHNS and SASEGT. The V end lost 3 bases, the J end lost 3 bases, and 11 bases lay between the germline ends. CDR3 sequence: CASSETRRDYGYTF. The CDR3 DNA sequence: TGTGCCAGCAGTGAGACACGGCGGGACTATGGCTACACCTTC.

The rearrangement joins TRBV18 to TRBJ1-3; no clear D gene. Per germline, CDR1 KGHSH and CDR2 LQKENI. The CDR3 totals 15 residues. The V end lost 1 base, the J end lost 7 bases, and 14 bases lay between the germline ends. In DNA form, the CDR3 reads TGTGCCAGCTCACCACAAGAGGGTTCGGCTAACACCATATATTTT. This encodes CASSPQEGSANTIYF.

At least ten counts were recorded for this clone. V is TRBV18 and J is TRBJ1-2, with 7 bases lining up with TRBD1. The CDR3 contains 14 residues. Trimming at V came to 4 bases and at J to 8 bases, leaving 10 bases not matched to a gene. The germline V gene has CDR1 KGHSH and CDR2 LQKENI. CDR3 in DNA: TGTGCCAGCTCACGAGGACAGGATAACTGGGGCTACACCTTC. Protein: CASSRGQDNWGYTF.

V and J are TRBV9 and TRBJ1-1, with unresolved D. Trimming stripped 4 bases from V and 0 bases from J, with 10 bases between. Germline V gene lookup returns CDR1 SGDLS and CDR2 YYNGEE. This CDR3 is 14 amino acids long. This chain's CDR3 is CASSTGSMNTEAFF. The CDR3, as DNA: TGTGCCAGCAGCACGGGGTCGATGAACACTGAAGCTTTCTTT. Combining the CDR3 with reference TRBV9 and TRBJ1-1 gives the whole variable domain DSGVTQTPKHLITATGQRVTLRCSPRSGDLSVYWYQQSLDQGLQFLIQYYNGEERAKGNILERFSAQQFPDLHSELNLSSLELGDSALYFCASSTGSMNTEAFFGQGTRLTVV.